The next 15 T cell receptor beta chains were all read from a single sample in a study of blood T cell repertoires in COVID-19. Some clones are missing from TCRdb's copy, which holds only in-frame ones; the method was immunoSEQ multiplex PCR. The top ten hold about 4.9% of the sample, which has about 190,000 clones, about 82% seen once. Sequenced input: peripheral blood. The source is a woman aged 25 to 45 with acute or convalescent COVID-19.

This clone was counted a single time. V gene TRBV6-2 or TRBV6-3 combines with J gene TRBJ1-1, with unresolved D. The V gene's germline CDR1 is MNHEY and CDR2 SVGEGT. Deletions cut 2 bases from V and 1 base from J, with 5 bases between. This CDR3 comprises 13 residues. The DNA of the CDR3 is TGTGCCAGCAGTTACGAGGCGAACACTGAAGCTTTCTTT. Translation gives CASSYEANTEAFF.

The chain recombines TRBV30 with TRBJ2-3; 9 nucleotides match TRBD2. V was pared by 7 bases and J by 3 bases, with 8 bases of the junction left unmatched. This CDR3 is built from 14 residues. The germline gives CDR1 GTSNPN, CDR2 SVGIG (reference sequence). The CDR3: CAFLGRGGTDTQYF. The CDR3 DNA is TGTGCCTTCCTAGGGCGGGGGGGTACAGATACGCAGTATTTT.

This chain connects TRBV27 to TRBJ1-3; D may be TRBD1 (5 bases). Germline CDR1 is MNHEY and CDR2 is SMNVEV (reference sequence). The V end was cut by 6 bases, the J end by 3 bases, with 18 bases between. This CDR3 is 16 amino acids long. CDR3 nucleotides: TGTGCCAGCAGCCCGGGGGAGGGAACTAGTGGAAACACCATATATTTT. The encoded protein is CASSPGEGTSGNTIYF.

This clone was detected a few times. The chain has TRBV11-3 and TRBJ1-3; D call uncertain. The V end lost 5 bases, the J end lost 0 bases, and 11 bases lay between the germline ends. CDR3 length: 15 amino acids. The germline V gene has CDR1 SGHNT and CDR2 YENEEA. The CDR3 DNA sequence: TGTGCCAGCAGCGCTGGACTTTCCTCTGGAAACACCATATATTTT. Its translation is CASSAGLSSGNTIYF. The full variable domain, its missing parts supplied by reference TRBV11-3 and TRBJ1-3, is EAGVVQSPRYKIIEKKQPVAFWCNPISGHNTLYWYLQNLGQGPELLIRYENEEAVDDSQLPKDRFSAERLKGVDSTLKIQPAELGDSAVYLCASSAGLSSGNTIYFGEGSWLTVV.

This clone was found a few times. The CDR3 protein is CASSLVIADKHEKLFF. Written as DNA, the CDR3 is TGTGCCAGCAGCTTAGTTATAGCGGACAAACATGAAAAACTGTTTTTT. This chain connects TRBV5-6 to TRBJ1-4; D is perhaps TRBD1 (5 bases). The CDR3 spans 16 residues. V gave up 2 bases and J gave up 6 bases, with 17 bases separating them. Looked up from germline, CDR1 is SGHDT and CDR2 is YYEEEE.

The chain couples TRBV21-1 to TRBJ1-5; whether TRBD1, the table's D call, matches the DNA was not checked. TRBV21-1 is given as a pseudogene. The CDR3 is 12 residues long. This chain's CDR3 is CASSRTQEPQHF. CDR3 bases: TGTGCCAGCAGCAGAACACAAGAGCCCCAGCATTTT.

A single count supports this clone. The chain combines TRBV27 with TRBJ2-7, with TRBD1 matching over 7 bases. This CDR3 contains 15 residues. Germline loops: CDR1 MNHEY, CDR2 SMNVEV (reference sequence). The V segment lost 1 base and the J segment 2 bases; nucleotides outside the gene matches: 5. The CDR3 here is CASSLYIDRAYEQYF. The DNA for the CDR3 is TGTGCCAGCAGTTTATATATTGACAGGGCCTACGAGCAGTACTTC.

The chain links TRBV5-1 to TRBJ2-6; 7 bases fit TRBD2. The CDR3 totals 20 residues. V lost 3 bases and J lost 1; bases outside the gene matches: 16. Germline V gene sequence: CDR1 SGHRS, CDR2 YFSETQ. The CDR3: CASSSRPPTGGTSGANVLTF. The CDR3 DNA sequence: TGCGCCAGCAGCTCCCGACCCCCGACGGGAGGTACGTCTGGGGCCAACGTCCTGACTTTC.

The chain combines TRBV11-3 with TRBJ2-2; a weak D match, TRBD2 (5 bases). Trimming cost V 5 bases and J 6 bases, with 13 bases left between them. The CDR3 is made up of 14 amino acids. Germline V gene lookup returns CDR1 SGHNT and CDR2 YENEEA. The CDR3 here is CASSQFTGAGELFF. As DNA, the CDR3 is TGTGCCAGCAGCCAGTTCACCGGGGCCGGGGAGCTGTTTTTT.

The V call is TRBV3-1 (or the pseudogene TRBV3-2), the J call TRBJ1-3; TRBD1 is a possible D gene (6 bases). V shed 5 bases and J shed 3 bases, with 14 bases lying between them. This CDR3 is 15 amino acids long. Germline CDR1 and CDR2: LGHDT and YNNKEL (reference sequence). CDR3 loop: CASSARQGLGNTIYF. The CDR3, as DNA: TGTGCCAGCAGCGCCCGTCAGGGGCTTGGAAACACCATATATTTT.

The CDR3 region is CASSVASGRGGNEQFF. CDR3 DNA: TGTGCCAGCAGCGTGGCTAGCGGGAGGGGTGGGAATGAGCAGTTCTTC. The chain carries TRBV9 and TRBJ2-1, with 12 bases aligning to TRBD2. CDR3 length: 16 residues. V was clipped by 2 bases and J by 7 bases; unmatched bases: 7. Germline assignment: CDR1 SGDLS and CDR2 YYNGEE.

The chain carries TRBV29-1 and TRBJ1-4, with 8 bases matching TRBD1. CDR1 SQVTM and CDR2 ANQGSEA come from the germline V gene. This CDR3 comprises 15 residues. Losses at the gene ends were 4 bases for V and 7 bases for J; bases not matched to a gene: 11. The CDR3 protein is CSVGASGGAVEKLFF. The CDR3 region has the DNA TGCAGCGTTGGGGCTTCAGGGGGCGCAGTTGAAAAACTGTTTTTT.

The chain uses TRBV30 and TRBJ2-4; no clear D gene. Germline V gene lookup returns CDR1 GTSNPN and CDR2 SVGIG (reference sequence). The CDR3 covers 14 residues. V was pared by 2 bases and J by 0 bases, with 8 bases between. CDR3 coding DNA: TGTGCCTGGAGTCTCTCTCTAGCCAAAAACATTCAGTACTTC. Translated, it gives CAWSLSLAKNIQYF.

CDR3 residues: CASNQRGGKLFF. The CDR3 nucleotides are TGTGCCAGCAATCAAAGGGGGGGAAAACTGTTTTTT. This chain connects TRBV25-1 to TRBJ1-4; a weak D match, TRBD1 (6 bases). The CDR3 contains 12 residues. The germline V and J ends were trimmed by 7 bases and 10 bases, with 13 bases remaining between them. Germline V gene lookup returns CDR1 MGHDK and CDR2 SYGVNS. The full variable domain, with the rest looked up from reference TRBV25-1 and TRBJ1-4, is EADIYQTPRYLVIGTGKKITLECSQTMGHDKMYWYQQDPGMELHLIHYSYGVNSTEKGDLSSESTVSRIRTEHFPLTLESARPSHTSQYLCASNQRGGKLFFGSGTQLSVL.

The rearrangement uses TRBV6-5 and TRBJ1-1; D not certain. Trimming pared 5 bases from V and 3 bases from J, leaving 13 bases between. The CDR3 spans 14 residues. Per the germline V gene, CDR1 is MNHEY and CDR2 is SVGAGI. This chain's CDR3 is CASSIRGDDTEAFF. The CDR3 coding sequence is TGTGCCAGCAGTATCCGGGGAGACGACACTGAAGCTTTCTTT.